This T cell receptor (beta chain) emerged from a study of neurological immune-mediated disorders. The overall study: The study included some 34 multiple sclerosis patients, approximately 31 relapsing-remitting and 3 secondary progressive.

The starting material, 2 million PBMCs stored at -80 C, gave rise to the unsorted libraries. This clonotype was seen repeatedly, ten times or more. Its target is not known. Synthesis of cDNA was accomplished via 5'RACE employing 10-nucleotide random UMIs. MiXCR was run by TCRdb on the 5' RACE reads, yielding one entry per CDR3 protein. The sample contains approximately 70,000 distinct CDR3 sequences, about 4% of which appear only once. This CDR3 spans 13 amino acids. V lost 3 bases to trimming and J lost 2 bases, with 6 bases between them. Germline values: CDR1 MNHNS, CDR2 SASEGT. The study's findings and limits: Expansion of TCR clones was greatest in HTLV-1-associated myelopathy and smallest in multiple sclerosis, where it fell below that of healthy controls.

Sample: PBMCs. The gene calls are TRBV6-1 and TRBJ2-3; no firm D call. The TCR was taken from a man aged 25-45 years with multiple sclerosis. CDR3 region: CASSDGSTDTQYF. The CDR3 bases are TGTGCCAGCAGTGACGGCTCCACAGATACGCAGTATTTT.